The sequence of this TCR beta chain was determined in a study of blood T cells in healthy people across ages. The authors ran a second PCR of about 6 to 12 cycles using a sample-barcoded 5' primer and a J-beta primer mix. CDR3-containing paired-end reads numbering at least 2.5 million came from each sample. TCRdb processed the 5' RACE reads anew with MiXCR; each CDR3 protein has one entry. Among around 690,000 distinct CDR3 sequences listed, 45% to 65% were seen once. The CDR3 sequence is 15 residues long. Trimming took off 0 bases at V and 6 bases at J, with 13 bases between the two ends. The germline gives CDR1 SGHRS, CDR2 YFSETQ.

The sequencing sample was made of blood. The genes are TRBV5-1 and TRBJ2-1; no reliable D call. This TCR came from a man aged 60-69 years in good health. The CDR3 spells CASSLGQHELNEQFF. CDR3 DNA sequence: TGCGCCAGCAGCTTGGGGCAACACGAACTCAATGAGCAGTTCTTC. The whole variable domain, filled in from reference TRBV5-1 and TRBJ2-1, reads KAGVTQTPRYLIKTRGQQVTLSCSPISGHRSVSWYQQTPGQGLQFLFEYFSETQRNKGNFPGRFSGRQFSNSRSEMNVSTLELGDSALYLCASSLGQHELNEQFFGPGTRLTVL.